Below are 26 T cell receptor beta chains sequenced from a single sample in a study of CD8 T cells in Susac syndrome. An amount of RNA that ranged from 0.5 to 1 ug was reverse transcribed with random hexamers. TCRdb recomputed calls from the immunoSEQ multiplex PCR reads with MiXCR, one row per CDR3 protein. The sample lists 210,000 or so distinct CDR3 sequences, over 90% occurring once. Material for sequencing was CD4+ T cells from PBMCs. All receptors come from a human donor with Susac syndrome.

This clonotype came up a few times. The chain is built from TRBV3-1 and TRBJ2-5; a possible D gene is TRBD1 (5 bases). Germline CDR1 and CDR2: LGHDT and YNNKEL (reference sequence). Deletions cut 0 bases from V and 2 bases from J, with 7 bases between. The CDR3 extends over 14 amino acids. The CDR3 coding sequence is TGTGCCAGCAGCCAAGACAGGGTTCAAGAGACCCAGTACTTC. Its translation: CASSQDRVQETQYF.

The rearrangement uses TRBV19 and TRBJ1-2, with a tentative D call TRBD1 (5 bases). The V end lost 6 bases, the J end lost 7 bases, and 12 bases lay between the germline ends. Looked up from germline, CDR1 is LNHDA and CDR2 is SQIVND (reference sequence). The CDR3 totals 12 residues. CDR3 loop: CASRQALAGYTF. The CDR3 bases are TGTGCCAGTAGACAGGCCTTGGCTGGCTACACCTTC.

For the CDR3, the DNA is TGTGCCACGACTAGCGGGGGGATCCGAGGGAATGAGCAGTTCTTC. Its protein is CATTSGGIRGNEQFF. This chain links TRBV10-3 with TRBJ2-1; 13 nucleotides line up with TRBD2. This CDR3 contains 15 residues. Germline CDR1 and CDR2: ENHRY and SYGVKD. V was pared by 10 bases and J by 7 bases, with 10 bases of the junction left unmatched.

This rearrangement joins TRBV7-8 to TRBJ1-6; TRBD1 is a possible D gene (6 bases). The length of the CDR3 is 15 residues. V was pared by 2 bases and J by 9 bases, with 14 bases between. Germline V CDR1 and CDR2: SGHVS, FQNEAQ. The CDR3 nucleotides are TGTGCCAGCAGCTTATCCGAAACAGGGTCTTCACCCCTCCACTTT. Protein sequence: CASSLSETGSSPLHF. The variable domain in full, with the rest retrieved from reference TRBV7-8 and TRBJ1-6, is GAGVSQSPRYKVAKRGQDVALRCDPISGHVSLFWYQQALGQGPEFLTYFQNEAQLDKSGLPSDRFFAERPEGSVSTLKIQRTQQEDSAVYLCASSLSETGSSPLHFGNGTRLTVT.

This chain links TRBV13 with TRBJ1-5, with 10 bases lining up with TRBD1. CDR1 and CDR2 (germline): PRHDT, FYEKMQ (reference sequence). V trimming: 4 bases; J trimming: 5 bases; junction bases outside the gene matches: 11. The CDR3 has 17 amino acids. CDR3: CASSYSGQGKGHQPQHF. CDR3 DNA: TGTGCCAGCAGCTACTCGGGACAGGGGAAGGGGCATCAGCCCCAGCATTTT. The whole variable domain, remainder taken from reference TRBV13 and TRBJ1-5, is AAGVIQSPRHLIKEKRETATLKCYPIPRHDTVYWYQQGPGQDPQFLISFYEKMQSDKGSIPDRFSAQQFSDYHSELNMSSLELGDSALYFCASSYSGQGKGHQPQHFGDGTRLSIL.

V usage is TRBV20-1 and J usage is TRBJ2-7, with D perhaps given as TRBD1 or TRBD2 (6 bases each). V was shortened by 0 bases and J by 6 bases, with 12 bases between the two germline ends. The CDR3 is 13 residues long. The germline CDR1 and CDR2 sequences are DFQATT and SNEGSKA (reference sequence). CDR3 bases: TGCAGTGCTAGAGATCAAGGGGGAGGCGAGCAGTACTTC. Translating gives CSARDQGGGEQYF.

The V call is TRBV7-9, the J call TRBJ2-3; 7 positions match TRBD2. The CDR3 is made up of 13 amino acids. Germline V lookup: CDR1 SEHNR, CDR2 FQNEAQ (reference sequence). The ends lost 4 bases at V and 8 bases at J; junction bases unmatched: 6. CDR3: CASSSTWGGTQYF. As DNA, the CDR3 is TGTGCCAGCAGCTCCACTTGGGGGGGTACGCAGTATTTT.

This rearrangement joins TRBV7-2 to TRBJ1-5, with a possible D match to TRBD1 (5 bases). V lost 0 bases to trimming and J lost 6 bases, with 12 bases between them. CDR3 size: 15 residues. Germline V gives CDR1 SGHTA, CDR2 FQGNSA. CDR3 nucleotides: TGTGCCAGCAGCTTAGCATGGCAGGGTGGTCAGCCCCAGCATTTT. Its translation is CASSLAWQGGQPQHF.

The rearrangement links TRBV5-1 to TRBJ1-2; tentative D call: TRBD1 (6 bases). CDR3 length equals 16 residues. The V end was cut by 4 bases, the J end by 2 bases, with 18 bases between. CDR1 and CDR2 from the germline V gene are SGHRS and YFSETQ. CDR3 protein: CASSPDRELTNYGYTF. In DNA form, the CDR3 reads TGCGCCAGCAGCCCGGACAGAGAACTAACCAACTATGGCTACACCTTC.

The rearrangement links TRBV29-1 to TRBJ1-2; the D is unclear. The CDR3 length is 10 residues. Germline values: CDR1 SQVTM, CDR2 ANQGSEA. Trimming cost V 6 bases and J 6 bases, with 8 bases left between them. CDR3 sequence: CSVAEDGYTF. CDR3 DNA: TGCAGCGTCGCCGAGGATGGCTACACCTTC.

This clonotype was seen only once. V gene TRBV4-1 combines with J gene TRBJ1-5; TRBD1 aligns across 9 bases. The germline CDR1 and CDR2 sequences are MGHRA and YSYEKL. Unmatched junction bases numbered 8, after V lost 0 bases and J lost 5 bases. The CDR3 loop spans 17 amino acids. CDR3 sequence (DNA): TGCGCCAGCAGCCAAGATCCCGGACAGGGGTCTTATCAGCCCCAGCATTTT. Its protein product is CASSQDPGQGSYQPQHF.

The chain couples TRBV28 to TRBJ1-6; no definite D call. V lost 8 bases, J lost 8 bases, and 13 bases lay in between. From germline, CDR1 is MDHEN and CDR2 SYDVKM. The CDR3 is made up of 13 amino acids. Here the CDR3 reads CASVGPAHSPLHF. The CDR3 nucleotides read TGTGCCAGCGTCGGCCCGGCACATTCACCCCTCCACTTT.

CDR3 residues: CASSPPTGGTGELFF. CDR3 DNA sequence: TGTGCCAGCTCACCACCGACAGGGGGAACCGGGGAGCTGTTTTTT. V gene TRBV18 combines with J gene TRBJ2-2, with 9 positions matching TRBD1. This CDR3 contains 15 residues. The trim removed 0 bases at V and 5 bases at J, leaving 1 base unmatched. The germline V gene has CDR1 KGHSH and CDR2 LQKENI.

The chain has TRBV27 and TRBJ1-6, with no clear D. Germline-derived CDR1 and CDR2 are MNHEY and SMNVEV (reference sequence). This CDR3 is 14 amino acids long. Trimming shortened V by 2 bases and J by 7 bases, and 9 bases separated the two germline ends. As DNA, the CDR3 is TGTGCCAGCAGTTTAGGGAGGGCCAATTCACCCCTCCACTTT. Its protein is CASSLGRANSPLHF.

The chain is built from TRBV24-1 and TRBJ2-3; 11 bases match TRBD2. The germline V gene has CDR1 KGHDR and CDR2 SFDVKD. This CDR3 contains 21 residues. The ends lost 4 bases at V and 3 bases at J; junction bases unmatched: 20. In DNA form, the CDR3 reads TGTGCCACCAGTGACCTGAACAGGGTCACTAGCGGGGGCCTTGTTACAGATACGCAGTATTTT. This gives the protein CATSDLNRVTSGGLVTDTQYF.

The chain combines TRBV20-1 with TRBJ1-1; 10 bases agree with TRBD1. Germline V gene sequence: CDR1 DFQATT, CDR2 SNEGSKA (reference sequence). Trimming removed 0 bases from V and 2 bases from J; junction bases left unmatched: 6. This CDR3 has 16 residues. The chain's CDR3 is CSAREGTGARNTEAFF. The CDR3 coding sequence is TGCAGTGCTAGAGAAGGGACAGGGGCGCGTAACACTGAAGCTTTCTTT.

The chain combines TRBV20-1 with TRBJ2-3; 10 bases fit TRBD2. Germline CDR1 reads DFQATT; CDR2 reads SNEGSKA (reference sequence). V shed 5 bases, J shed 5 bases, and the junction held 1 base outside the gene matches. The CDR3 has 12 amino acids. CDR3 amino acids: CSARTSGDTQYF. DNA for the CDR3: TGCAGTGCTCGGACTAGCGGAGATACGCAGTATTTT.

The rearrangement joins TRBV6-2 or TRBV6-3 to TRBJ1-1; D gene uncertain. V shed 0 bases and J shed 3 bases, with 14 bases lying between them. Per germline, CDR1 MNHEY and CDR2 SVGEGT. CDR3 length: 16 amino acids. The CDR3 DNA reads as TGTGCCAGCAGTTACTCGATCGGGCAGCCATACACTGAAGCTTTCTTT. This translates into CASSYSIGQPYTEAFF.

This clonotype was counted once. The chain links TRBV7-2 to TRBJ1-2; D is uncertain. Germline CDR1 and CDR2: SGHTA and FQGNSA. The V gene lost 5 bases and the J gene lost 8 bases, with 18 bases spanning the gap. The CDR3 loop spans 14 amino acids. The CDR3 sequence: CASSPSGLARGYTF. CDR3 sequence (DNA): TGTGCCAGCAGCCCCAGCGGTTTGGCGCGGGGCTACACCTTC.

The chain couples TRBV2 to TRBJ2-2; D is possibly TRBD2 (5 bases). Looked up from germline, CDR1 is SNHLY and CDR2 is FYNNEI. Trimming shortened V by 8 bases and J by 1 base, and 14 bases separated the two germline ends. CDR3 length: 15 amino acids. In nucleotides, the CDR3 is TGTGCCAGCGGGCCGGAGGCGGTGAACACCGGGGAGCTGTTTTTT. Amino acid sequence: CASGPEAVNTGELFF.

CDR3 nucleotides: TGTGCCAGCAGTTACTCTACAGGGGGCGTCTATGGCTACACCTTC. Residues: CASSYSTGGVYGYTF. The J gene is TRBJ1-2, the V gene TRBV6-2 or TRBV6-3, with TRBD1 identical over 9 bases. V was clipped by 0 bases and J by 4 bases; unmatched bases: 3. Germline CDR1 is MNHEY and CDR2 is SVGEGT. This CDR3 is built from 15 residues.

The rearrangement joins TRBV20-1 to TRBJ2-6, with D perhaps matching TRBD1 (6 bases). This CDR3 spans 14 amino acids. CDR1 and CDR2 (germline): DFQATT, SNEGSKA (reference sequence). The V and J ends lost 6 bases and 2 bases respectively, with 11 bases between them. CDR3: CSAAQGTGANVLTF. In nucleotides, the CDR3 is TGCAGTGCCGCCCAGGGGACTGGGGCCAACGTCCTGACTTTC.

The chain has TRBV6-2 or TRBV6-3 and TRBJ1-2; D call uncertain. Per the germline V gene, CDR1 is MNHEY and CDR2 is SVGEGT. The ends were cut back, 0 bases at V and 2 bases at J, with 10 bases in the middle. CDR3 size: 15 residues. The CDR3 region is CASSYSPTGNYGYTF. The CDR3 region has the DNA TGTGCCAGCAGTTACTCGCCGACTGGAAACTATGGCTACACCTTC.

This chain connects TRBV20-1 to TRBJ1-6, with D unresolved. CDR3 length: 14 amino acids. The V gene's germline CDR1 is DFQATT and CDR2 SNEGSKA (reference sequence). V lost 3 bases, J lost 9 bases, and 15 bases lay in between. The CDR3 coding sequence is TGCAGTGCTAGGGGCCCGAGTGGGAGTTCACCCCTCCACTTT. Protein: CSARGPSGSSPLHF.

The rearrangement links TRBV19 to TRBJ1-6; possibly TRBD1 for D (5 bases). CDR1 and CDR2 from the germline V gene are LNHDA and SQIVND (reference sequence). The V gene lost 3 bases and the J gene lost 8 bases, with 11 bases spanning the gap. CDR3 length equals 14 residues. The CDR3, as DNA: TGTGCCAGTAGTATTCGGGGCTTCGATTCACCCCTCCACTTT. This translates into CASSIRGFDSPLHF.

This clonotype appeared a single time. The chain has TRBV13 and TRBJ2-3; 8 nucleotides match TRBD2. The V segment lost 3 bases and the J segment 1 base; nucleotides outside the gene matches: 6. The CDR3 consists of 16 residues. In germline, CDR1 is PRHDT, CDR2 FYEKMQ (reference sequence). In DNA form, the CDR3 reads TGTGCCAGCAGCTTTAGCGGGGCTCACCGCACAGATACGCAGTATTTT. Amino acids: CASSFSGAHRTDTQYF. Variable domain in full (rest from reference TRBV13 and TRBJ2-3): AAGVIQSPRHLIKEKRETATLKCYPIPRHDTVYWYQQGPGQDPQFLISFYEKMQSDKGSIPDRFSAQQFSDYHSELNMSSLELGDSALYFCASSFSGAHRTDTQYFGPGTRLTVL.